This T cell receptor (beta chain) was sequenced for a study of CD8 T cells in ankylosing spondylitis. Study-wide results and caveats: In the blood and synovial fluid of reactive arthritis, some motif variants had been previously reported. Seemingly characteristic of ankylosing spondylitis blood was a TCR beta motif consisting of 7 or 8 highly homologous variants. The disease-linked clones had a CD8+ phenotype and low blood frequencies.

A single record per CDR3 protein comes from TCRdb applying MiXCR to the 5' RACE reads. In the table there are approximately 400,000 distinct CDR3 sequences, around 26% of which are singletons. This clonotype has a count of ten or more. Antigen: not known. The CDR3 sequence is 12 residues long. V lost 5 bases, J lost 8 bases, and 10 bases lay in between. CDR1 is SEHNR, CDR2 FQNEAQ, per germline (reference sequence). This sequence originates from a male donor with ankylosing spondylitis. What was sequenced was blood, either unsorted or a sorted T cell fraction (not recorded which). The V and J genes are TRBV7-9 and TRBJ2-1; D not resolved. This chain's CDR3 is CASSPSGYEQFF. As DNA, the CDR3 is TGTGCCAGCAGCCCCTCCGGGTATGAGCAGTTCTTC.